This paragraph covers one T cell receptor (beta chain) sequence. The antigen remains unidentified. The data are from a study of Ad26.COV2.S vaccination and SARS-CoV-2 variants. Across the study: Intramuscular Ad26.COV2.S at 5x10^10 or 1x10^11 viral particles. General study findings and limits: Vaccinated and placebo-treated recipients had similar non-spike TCR breadth. Spike-specific TCR breadth was greater in vaccine than placebo recipients.

Produced via immunoSEQ multiplex PCR; TCRdb's table is partial and in-frame only. The table has about 680,000 clones, roughly 90% seen once. Treatment defined: some 20 received Ad26.COV2.S at low or high dose, single or two shots; about five received placebo; per-sample allocation not given. Collection of the samples took place on day 63 after the first injection of vaccine or placebo. J was trimmed by 3 bases and V by 2 bases; bases with no gene match: 6. Germline V lookup: CDR1 MNHNY, CDR2 SVGAGI (reference sequence). This CDR3 contains 15 residues. This sample comprised peripheral blood, obtained in a trial of Ad26.COV2.S vaccine versus placebo. This chain uses TRBV6-6 with TRBJ2-7, with 8 nucleotides matching TRBD1. The source of this sequence is a person aged 18-60 years who received the Ad26.COV2.S COVID-19 vaccine or a placebo. CDR3 region: CASSYRGTGGYEQYF. The CDR3 DNA sequence: TGTGCCAGCAGTTACCGCGGGACAGGTGGCTACGAGCAGTACTTC.